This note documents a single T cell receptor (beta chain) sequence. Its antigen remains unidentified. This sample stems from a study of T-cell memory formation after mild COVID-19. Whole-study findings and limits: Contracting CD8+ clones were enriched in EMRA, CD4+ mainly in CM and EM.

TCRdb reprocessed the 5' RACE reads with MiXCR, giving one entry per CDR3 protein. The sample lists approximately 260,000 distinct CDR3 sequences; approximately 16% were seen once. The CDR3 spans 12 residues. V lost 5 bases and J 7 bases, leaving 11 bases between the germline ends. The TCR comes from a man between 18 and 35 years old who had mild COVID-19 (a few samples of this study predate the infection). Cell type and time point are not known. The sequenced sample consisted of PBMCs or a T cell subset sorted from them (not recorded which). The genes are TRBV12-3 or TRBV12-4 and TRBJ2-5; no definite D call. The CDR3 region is CASSLALWTQYF. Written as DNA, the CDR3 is TGTGCCAGCAGTCTCGCCCTATGGACCCAGTACTTC.